This T cell receptor beta chain was captured in a study of OX40 agonist ivuxolimab in advanced cancers. In terms of the full investigation: Ivuxolimab was a fully human IgG2 agonistic monoclonal antibody targeting the costimulatory receptor OX40 (CD134). Intravenous ivuxolimab was administered to patients every 2 weeks at six dose levels: 0.01, 0.1, 0.3, 1.5, 3 and 10 mg/kg. Of the approximately 54 dose-escalation patients, hepatocellular carcinoma was present in around 19, melanoma in around 15, renal cell carcinoma in 9 and head and neck cancer in 9. In the dose-escalation cohort, 82.7% of patients were male, and the mean age was approximately 60 years, with a range of about 23 to 85. Patients were allowed to have had prior anti-PD-1, anti-PD-L1 or anti-CTLA-4 therapy, and 30% to 50% of the dose-escalation patients had previously received checkpoint inhibitors. Three dose-escalation patients achieved partial responses, one with hepatocellular carcinoma and two with cutaneous melanoma. The point of sequencing TCRbeta in the periphery was to test whether ivuxolimab changed TCR sequence diversity and drove clonal T-cell expansion. The paper reports the monotherapy dose-escalation portion (N of about 47 patients) of the phase I ivuxolimab trial.

For this clone: The clone's antigen remains unknown. The record has no base qualities; no much larger clone is one base away.

The research as a whole found: In partial responders in the 0.1-3.0 mg/kg groups, normalized peripheral clonal expansion was found to be among the lowest, especially among CD8+ T cells. After ivuxolimab, expanded clones were on average more numerous among CD8+ T cells than among CD4+ T cells. At doses of 0.1 to 3.0 mg/kg, clonal expansion of both CD4+ and CD8+ blood T cells was observed from baseline to week 6. Low levels of normalized T-cell clonal expansion were also seen in some patients who did not respond. The antigen specificity of the peripheral T cells that underwent clonal expansion was not determined.

Genomic DNA was isolated from the sorted cells so that the TCRbeta CDR3 region could be sequenced. The immunoSEQ Assay was used to sequence the TCRbeta CDR3 regions. The clones in this table, taken by TCRdb from immuneACCESS, are in-frame only. Not every clone is retained; where verified, under half of the shortfall comes from an unresolved V gene, and the cause of the rest is unknown. This sample holds tens of thousands of clones; 89% were observed only once. About an eighth of the sample goes to the ten largest clones. The CDR3 runs 14 residues from the cysteine to the phenylalanine. The CDR3 DNA has 42 bases and is translated from base 1. The germline V gene yields MNHEY for CDR1 and SVGAGI for CDR2. Trimming leaves V shorter by 6 bases and J shorter by 14 bases, with the junction holding 11 bases beyond the gene matches. The trial excluded patients who had a history of autoimmune disease or were on systemic immunosuppression. Peripheral blood for TCR sequencing was collected from all dose cohorts at baseline, on cycle 4 day 1, and on cycle 7 day 1. Samples came from an open-label, multicenter, first-in-human phase I dose-escalation trial of ivuxolimab. Adults with locally advanced or metastatic melanoma, renal cell, hepatocellular, or head and neck squamous cell carcinoma were enrolled in the trial. Before TCR sequencing, CD4+ T cells and CD8+ T cells from peripheral blood were sorted into separate populations.

The source of this sequence is an adult with an advanced solid tumor such as melanoma, head and neck, liver or kidney cancer. The chain joins TRBV6-5 to TRBJ2-1, and TRBD2 aligns with 12 junction nucleotides. The starting material was CD4+ or CD8+ T cells sorted from blood, obtained in a trial of the OX40 agonist ivuxolimab. The CDR3 region has the sequence CASRSSGTSGPKFF. The nucleotides read TGTGCCAGCAGAAGTTCCGGGACTAGCGGGCCTAAGTTCTTC.